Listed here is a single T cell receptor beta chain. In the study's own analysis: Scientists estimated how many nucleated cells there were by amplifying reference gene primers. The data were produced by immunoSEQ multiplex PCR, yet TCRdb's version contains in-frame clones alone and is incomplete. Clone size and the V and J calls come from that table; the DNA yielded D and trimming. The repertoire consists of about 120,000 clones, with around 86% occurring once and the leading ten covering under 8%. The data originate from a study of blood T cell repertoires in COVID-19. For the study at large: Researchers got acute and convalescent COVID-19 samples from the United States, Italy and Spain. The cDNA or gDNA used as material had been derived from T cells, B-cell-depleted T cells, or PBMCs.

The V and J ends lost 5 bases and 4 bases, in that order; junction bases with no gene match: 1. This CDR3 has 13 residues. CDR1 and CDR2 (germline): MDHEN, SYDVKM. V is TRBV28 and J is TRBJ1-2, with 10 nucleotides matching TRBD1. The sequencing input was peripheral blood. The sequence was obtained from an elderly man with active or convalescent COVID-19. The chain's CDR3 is CASSGTGVYGYTF. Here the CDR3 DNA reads TGTGCCAGCAGTGGGACAGGGGTCTATGGCTACACCTTC.